This T cell receptor beta chain was obtained from a study of blood T cell repertoires in COVID-19. On the study more broadly: The United States, Italy and Spain were the sources of the acute and convalescent COVID-19 samples. The cDNA or gDNA used as material had been derived from T cells, B-cell-depleted T cells, or PBMCs.

Study processing details: Researchers report that nucleated cell counts were estimated from reference gene primer amplification. The table came from immunoSEQ multiplex PCR; TCRdb's copy has only in-frame clones and leaves some out. From that table come the V and J calls and clone size; the DNA was used to work out D and trimming. The sample has about 130,000 clones; 88% are singletons. V was trimmed by 2 bases and J by 8 bases, leaving 12 bases between them. Germline V gives CDR1 KGHSH, CDR2 LQKENI. The CDR3 length is 13 residues. The sequence was collected from a man between 70 and 80 years old with active COVID-19. The source material was peripheral blood. The rearrangement uses TRBV18 and TRBJ1-1; possibly TRBD1 for D (5 bases). CDR3 DNA sequence: TGTGCCAGCTCACCATCCTACGACAGAGAAGCTTTCTTT. It encodes CASSPSYDREAFF.